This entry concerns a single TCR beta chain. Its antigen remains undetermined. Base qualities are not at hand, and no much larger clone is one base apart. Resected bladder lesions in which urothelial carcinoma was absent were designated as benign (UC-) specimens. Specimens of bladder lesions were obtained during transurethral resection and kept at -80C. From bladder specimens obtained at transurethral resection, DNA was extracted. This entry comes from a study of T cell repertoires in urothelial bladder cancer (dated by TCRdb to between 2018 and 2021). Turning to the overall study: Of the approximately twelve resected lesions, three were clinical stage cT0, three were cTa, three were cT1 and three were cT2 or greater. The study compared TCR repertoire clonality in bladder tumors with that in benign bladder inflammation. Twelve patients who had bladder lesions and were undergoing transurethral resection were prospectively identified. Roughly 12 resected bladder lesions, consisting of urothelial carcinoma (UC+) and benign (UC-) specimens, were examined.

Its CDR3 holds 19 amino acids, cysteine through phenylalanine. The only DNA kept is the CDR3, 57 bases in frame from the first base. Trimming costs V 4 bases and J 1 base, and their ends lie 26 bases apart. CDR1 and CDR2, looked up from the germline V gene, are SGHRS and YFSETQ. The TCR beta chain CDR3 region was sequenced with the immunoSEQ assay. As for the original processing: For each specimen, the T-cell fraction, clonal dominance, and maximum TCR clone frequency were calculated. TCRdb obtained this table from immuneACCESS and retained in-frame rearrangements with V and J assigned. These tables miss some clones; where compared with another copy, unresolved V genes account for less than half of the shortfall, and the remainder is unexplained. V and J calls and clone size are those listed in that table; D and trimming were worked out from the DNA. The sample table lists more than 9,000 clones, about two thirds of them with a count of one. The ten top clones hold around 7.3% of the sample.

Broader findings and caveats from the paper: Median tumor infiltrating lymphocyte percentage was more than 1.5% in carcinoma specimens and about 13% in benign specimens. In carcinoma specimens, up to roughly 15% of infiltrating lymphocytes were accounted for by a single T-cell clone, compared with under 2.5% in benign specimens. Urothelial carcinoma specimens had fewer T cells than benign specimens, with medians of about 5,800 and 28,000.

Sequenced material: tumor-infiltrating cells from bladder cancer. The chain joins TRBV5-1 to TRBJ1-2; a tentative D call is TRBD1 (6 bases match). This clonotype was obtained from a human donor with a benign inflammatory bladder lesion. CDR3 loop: CASSRSGGGSLKNNYGYTF. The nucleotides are TGCGCCAGCAGCCGATCCGGAGGGGGATCCCTGAAAAATAACTATGGCTACACCTTC.